One sample yielded the 27 T cell receptor beta chains listed below, sequenced in a study of blood T cell repertoires in COVID-19. The repertoire was sequenced with immunoSEQ multiplex PCR; TCRdb's copy has only in-frame clones and lacks some. The repertoire consists of 200,000 or so clones, with 65% to 90% occurring once and the leading ten covering almost 4.5%. The sequencing sample was made of peripheral blood. Receptors originate from a man over 45 with acute or convalescent COVID-19.

This clone has only one observation. The V call is TRBV9, the J call TRBJ1-1; D not resolved. The CDR3 has 15 residues. The V end was cut by 8 bases, the J end by 5 bases, with 22 bases between. Germline V gene sequence: CDR1 SGDLS, CDR2 YYNGEE. CDR3 sequence: CASATSSTADTEAFF. In DNA form, the CDR3 reads TGTGCCAGTGCCACCTCCTCGACGGCGGATACTGAAGCTTTCTTT.

The V gene is TRBV6-5, the J gene TRBJ2-1; D unclear. This CDR3 spans 12 amino acids. The germline CDR1 and CDR2 sequences are MNHEY and SVGAGI. V lost 5 bases and J lost 7, with 9 bases in between. In nucleotides, the CDR3 is TGTGCCAGCAGTACTACAAGGAATGAGCAGTTCTTC. Protein product: CASSTTRNEQFF.

The genes are TRBV9 and TRBJ1-2, with D perhaps TRBD1 (6 bases). The length of the CDR3 is 14 residues. V shed 3 bases and J shed 2 bases, with 11 bases lying between them. Germline CDR1 and CDR2: SGDLS and YYNGEE. CDR3 coding DNA: TGTGCCAGCAGCGCCTCGACAGGAAACTATGGCTACACCTTC. It codes for CASSASTGNYGYTF.

As for this clone: At the DNA level, this CDR3 is encoded by other sequences in the same sample as well. J is TRBJ1-5 and V is TRBV5-1, with unresolved D. Germline V CDR1 and CDR2: SGHRS, YFSETQ. With 0 bases removed from V and 1 base from J, the gap between germline ends came to 8 bases. The CDR3 consists of 15 residues. Here the CDR3 DNA reads TGCGCCAGCAGCTTGGGCGGCACGAGCAATCAGCCCCAGCATTTT. This sequence encodes CASSLGGTSNQPQHF. Variable domain in full (rest from reference TRBV5-1 and TRBJ1-5): KAGVTQTPRYLIKTRGQQVTLSCSPISGHRSVSWYQQTPGQGLQFLFEYFSETQRNKGNFPGRFSGRQFSNSRSEMNVSTLELGDSALYLCASSLGGTSNQPQHFGDGTRLSIL.

This clone was seen just once. The chain uses TRBV18 and TRBJ2-1; D call uncertain. The CDR3 consists of 14 residues. V shed 8 bases and J shed 0 bases, with 11 bases lying between them. The germline gives CDR1 KGHSH, CDR2 LQKENI. The CDR3 spells CASHYSSSYNEQFF. The CDR3 DNA follows: TGTGCCAGCCATTACTCGAGCTCCTACAATGAGCAGTTCTTC.

The J gene is TRBJ2-1, the V gene TRBV30; TRBD1 aligns across 7 bases. There are 13 residues in the CDR3. The junction had 4 bases not matched to a gene; V was cut back by 4 bases and J by 4 bases. Germline CDR1 is GTSNPN and CDR2 is SVGIG (reference sequence). Here the CDR3 reads CAWKGTAYNEQFF. The DNA of the CDR3 is TGTGCCTGGAAAGGGACAGCATACAATGAGCAGTTCTTC.

The V and J genes are TRBV18 and TRBJ2-3; the D gene is possibly TRBD2 (7 bases). The V gene lost 3 bases and the J gene lost 4 bases, with 11 bases spanning the gap. Per germline, CDR1 KGHSH and CDR2 LQKENI. The CDR3 extends over 14 amino acids. DNA of the CDR3: TGTGCCAGCTCACCCACAGGGAGGGCAGATACGCAGTATTTT. Translating it yields CASSPTGRADTQYF.

The chain carries TRBV3-1 (or the pseudogene TRBV3-2) and TRBJ1-1, with D tentatively TRBD1 (6 bases). The CDR3 totals 16 residues. Trimming shortened V by 4 bases and J by 4 bases, and 19 bases separated the two germline ends. Germline V gives CDR1 LGHDT, CDR2 YNNKEL (reference sequence). CDR3 DNA: TGTGCCAGCAGCCCCGGGGTGATAGTGGGGGCCACTGAAGCTTTCTTT. Amino acid sequence: CASSPGVIVGATEAFF.

The chain combines TRBV24-1 with TRBJ2-1, with D tentatively TRBD1 (7 bases). The CDR3 contains 15 residues. Trimming stripped 4 bases from V and 3 bases from J, with 12 bases between. Germline CDR1 and CDR2: KGHDR and SFDVKD. Here the CDR3 DNA reads TGTGCCACCAGTGAGGCGGGACAGAACTACAATGAGCAGTTCTTC. Translated: CATSEAGQNYNEQFF.

The chain is built from TRBV24-1 and TRBJ2-5, with TRBD2 identical over 8 bases. With 7 bases clipped from V and 2 bases from J, the junction kept 8 bases outside the gene matches. Germline-derived CDR1 and CDR2 are KGHDR and SFDVKD. The CDR3 length is 15 residues. This CDR3 is CATSLSGDVQETQYF. CDR3 nucleotide sequence: TGTGCCACCAGCCTTAGCGGGGACGTGCAAGAGACCCAGTACTTC.

This clone has only a few counts. This chain connects TRBV7-2 to TRBJ2-6, with D possibly matching TRBD2 (5 bases). From germline, CDR1 is SGHTA and CDR2 FQGNSA. The CDR3 consists of 17 residues. Trimming shortened V by 2 bases and J by 3 bases, and 14 bases separated the two germline ends. The DNA of the CDR3 is TGTGCCAGCAGCTTAACTAGATTAACGGGTGGGGCCAACGTCCTGACTTTC. It encodes CASSLTRLTGGANVLTF.

CDR3 protein: CASSGGQGSAFF. CDR3 in DNA: TGTGCCAGCAGCGGGGGACAGGGGTCGGCTTTCTTT. The chain is built from TRBV2 and TRBJ1-1, with 10 bases aligning to TRBD1. This CDR3 comprises 12 residues. The V segment lost 6 bases and the J segment 11 bases; nucleotides outside the gene matches: 6. Germline CDR1 SNHLY, CDR2 FYNNEI.

This chain connects TRBV5-1 to TRBJ1-2; 9 positions match TRBD1. Germline CDR1 is SGHRS and CDR2 is YFSETQ. The CDR3 loop spans 15 amino acids. Trimming at V came to 4 bases and at J to 10 bases, leaving 14 bases not matched to a gene. CDR3 nucleotide sequence: TGCGCCAGCAGCCTGGAGGGACAGGGAGGCCCGAACTACACCTTC. Translating it yields CASSLEGQGGPNYTF.

V usage is TRBV3-1 (or the pseudogene TRBV3-2) and J usage is TRBJ2-7; D is possibly TRBD1 (6 bases). The V gene's germline CDR1 is LGHDT and CDR2 YNNKEL (reference sequence). V lost 3 bases and J lost 6, with 6 bases in between. The CDR3 is 11 residues long. CDR3 region: CASSHRGEQYF. CDR3 in DNA: TGTGCCAGCAGCCACAGGGGCGAGCAGTACTTC.

V gene TRBV6-1 combines with J gene TRBJ2-7, with TRBD1 identical over 7 bases. This CDR3 spans 16 amino acids. V was pared by 1 base and J by 3 bases, with 9 bases of the junction left unmatched. Germline CDR1 MNHNS, CDR2 SASEGT. CDR3 amino acids: CASSEGQGRRGYEQYF. The CDR3 bases are TGTGCCAGCAGTGAAGGACAGGGACGTCGGGGCTACGAGCAGTACTTC.

This CDR3 reads CATSDRTGSGQETQYF. In nucleotides, the CDR3 is TGTGCCACCAGTGATAGGACAGGCTCTGGTCAAGAGACCCAGTACTTC. The chain couples TRBV24-1 to TRBJ2-5; 7 bases line up with TRBD1. Trimming removed 3 bases from V and 2 bases from J; junction bases left unmatched: 8. Germline CDR1 is KGHDR and CDR2 is SFDVKD. This CDR3 is built from 16 residues.

This clone was seen more than once but under ten times. The rearrangement uses TRBV5-6 and TRBJ1-1; 10 bases fit TRBD1. V trimming: 4 bases; J trimming: 2 bases; junction bases outside the gene matches: 8. CDR3 length: 16 residues. Per the germline V gene, CDR1 is SGHDT and CDR2 is YYEEEE. The CDR3 sequence: CASSLGQGRINTEAFF. The DNA for the CDR3 is TGTGCCAGCAGCCTGGGACAGGGGAGGATAAACACTGAAGCTTTCTTT.

The chain recombines TRBV19 with TRBJ1-5; 7 bases line up with TRBD1. V shed 6 bases and J 0 bases; nucleotides not matched to a gene: 5. CDR1 LNHDA and CDR2 SQIVND come from the germline V gene (reference sequence). The CDR3 consists of 15 residues. CDR3 DNA: TGTGCCAGTAGGGACAGGCACCATAGCAATCAGCCCCAGCATTTT. Protein product: CASRDRHHSNQPQHF.

The V call is TRBV11-1, the J call TRBJ1-2; D remains ambiguous. V was shortened by 5 bases and J by 4 bases, with 17 bases between the two germline ends. The V gene's germline CDR1 is SGHAT and CDR2 FQDESV (reference sequence). There are 15 residues in the CDR3. In DNA form, the CDR3 reads TGTGCCAGCAGCCCGGGAAGGGCCCGGGGCTATGGCTACACCTTC. This gives the protein CASSPGRARGYGYTF.

The J gene is TRBJ2-4, the V gene TRBV9; 9 bases fit TRBD1. The ends lost 4 bases at V and 5 bases at J; junction bases unmatched: 4. The CDR3 has 14 amino acids. Germline V lookup: CDR1 SGDLS, CDR2 YYNGEE. The CDR3 bases are TGTGCCAGCAGCCCACGGACAGGGGAAAACATTCAGTACTTC. This translates into CASSPRTGENIQYF.

The chain is built from TRBV5-1 and TRBJ1-3; D might be TRBD1 (6 bases). This CDR3 region has 15 residues. The germline CDR1 and CDR2 sequences are SGHRS and YFSETQ. V was trimmed by 0 bases and J by 4 bases, leaving 11 bases between them. DNA for the CDR3: TGCGCCAGCAGCTTGGTCCAGGGGACAGGAAACACCATATATTTT. This translates into CASSLVQGTGNTIYF.

The chain uses TRBV5-5 and TRBJ1-5, with a possible D match to TRBD1 (6 bases). The V end lost 0 bases, the J end lost 7 bases, and 8 bases lay between the germline ends. The CDR3 has 13 amino acids. CDR1 and CDR2 (germline): SGHKS, YYEKEE (reference sequence). The CDR3 coding sequence is TGTGCCAGCAGCTTGGCAGGGGTGCAGCCCCAGCATTTT. This sequence encodes CASSLAGVQPQHF.

The rearrangement uses TRBV5-1 and TRBJ1-5; no reliable D call. The V end lost 0 bases, the J end lost 6 bases, and 13 bases lay between the germline ends. The CDR3 length is 15 residues. Germline CDR1 reads SGHRS; CDR2 reads YFSETQ. The DNA for the CDR3 is TGCGCCAGCAGCTTGGGCGGGTTAGCGAGTCAGCCCCAGCATTTT. This translates into CASSLGGLASQPQHF.

The rearrangement links TRBV14 to TRBJ2-7; TRBD1 agrees at 8 bases. In germline, CDR1 is SGHDN, CDR2 FVKESK. CDR3 length: 15 residues. Trimming at V came to 1 base and at J to 3 bases, leaving 5 bases not matched to a gene. The CDR3 reads CASSQGTGSFYEQYF. CDR3 bases: TGTGCCAGCAGCCAAGGGACAGGGAGTTTCTACGAGCAGTACTTC.

This clone was observed a single time. This chain connects TRBV3-1 (or the pseudogene TRBV3-2) to TRBJ2-7, with D hard to call. This CDR3 has 15 amino acids. Per the germline V gene, CDR1 is LGHDT and CDR2 is YNNKEL (reference sequence). The germline V and J ends were trimmed by 1 base and 0 bases, with 10 bases remaining between them. The CDR3 is CASSQAVSSSYEQYF. CDR3 bases: TGTGCCAGCAGCCAAGCAGTGTCCAGCTCCTACGAGCAGTACTTC.

The genes are TRBV5-4 and TRBJ1-4; TRBD1 matches at 9 bases. The junction had 3 bases not matched to a gene; V was cut back by 4 bases and J by 2 bases. Germline loops: CDR1 SGHNT, CDR2 YYREEE (reference sequence). The CDR3 extends over 15 amino acids. The CDR3 here is CASSKQGATNEKLFF. CDR3 nucleotides: TGTGCCAGCAGCAAACAGGGGGCCACTAATGAAAAACTGTTTTTT.

The V call is TRBV3-1 (or the pseudogene TRBV3-2), the J call TRBJ1-3; 7 nucleotides agree with TRBD1. V lost 2 bases and J lost 0; bases outside the gene matches: 7. Germline V gene lookup returns CDR1 LGHDT and CDR2 YNNKEL (reference sequence). The CDR3 extends over 17 amino acids. CDR3 amino acids: CASSQSRGLYSGNTIYF. For the CDR3, the DNA is TGTGCCAGCAGCCAATCCAGGGGGTTATACTCTGGAAACACCATATATTTT.